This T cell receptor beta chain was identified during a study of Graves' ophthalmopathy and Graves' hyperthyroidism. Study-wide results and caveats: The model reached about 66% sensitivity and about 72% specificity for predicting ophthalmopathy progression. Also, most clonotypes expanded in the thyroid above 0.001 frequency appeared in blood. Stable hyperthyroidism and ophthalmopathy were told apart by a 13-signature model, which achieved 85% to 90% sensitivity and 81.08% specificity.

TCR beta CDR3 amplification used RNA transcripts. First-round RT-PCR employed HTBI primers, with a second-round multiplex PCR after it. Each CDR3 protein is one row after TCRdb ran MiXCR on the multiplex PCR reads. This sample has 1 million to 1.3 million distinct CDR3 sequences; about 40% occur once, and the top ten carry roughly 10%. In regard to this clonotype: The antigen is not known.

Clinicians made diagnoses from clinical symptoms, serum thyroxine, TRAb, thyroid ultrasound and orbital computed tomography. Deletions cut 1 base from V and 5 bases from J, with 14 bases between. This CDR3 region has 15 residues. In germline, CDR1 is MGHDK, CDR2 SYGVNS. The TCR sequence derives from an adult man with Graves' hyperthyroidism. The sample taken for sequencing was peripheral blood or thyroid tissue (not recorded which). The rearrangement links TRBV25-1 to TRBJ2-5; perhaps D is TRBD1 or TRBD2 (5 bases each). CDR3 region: CASSEFPGPLETQYF. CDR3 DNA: TGTGCCAGCAGTGAATTCCCGGGGCCCTTGGAGACCCAGTACTTC.